The TCR beta chain under discussion was sequenced for a study of cytotoxic CD8 clonotypes in ibrutinib-treated CLL. The table came from immunoSEQ multiplex PCR; TCRdb's copy has only in-frame clones and leaves some out. Counted here are 150,000 to 200,000 clones, approximately 77% occurring once; the ten biggest clones make up about 2.1%. The specimen was PBMCs, collected after 12 months of ibrutinib treatment. This receptor was obtained from a human donor with chronic lymphocytic leukemia.

Here the CDR3 reads CASSVAHEQFF. The CDR3 bases are TGTGCCAGCAGCGTTGCCCATGAGCAGTTCTTC. The genes are TRBV7-2 and TRBJ2-1; D is ambiguous. Trimming took off 5 bases at V and 8 bases at J, with 7 bases between the two ends. Germline lookup yields CDR1 SGHTA and CDR2 FQGNSA. CDR3 length equals 11 residues.